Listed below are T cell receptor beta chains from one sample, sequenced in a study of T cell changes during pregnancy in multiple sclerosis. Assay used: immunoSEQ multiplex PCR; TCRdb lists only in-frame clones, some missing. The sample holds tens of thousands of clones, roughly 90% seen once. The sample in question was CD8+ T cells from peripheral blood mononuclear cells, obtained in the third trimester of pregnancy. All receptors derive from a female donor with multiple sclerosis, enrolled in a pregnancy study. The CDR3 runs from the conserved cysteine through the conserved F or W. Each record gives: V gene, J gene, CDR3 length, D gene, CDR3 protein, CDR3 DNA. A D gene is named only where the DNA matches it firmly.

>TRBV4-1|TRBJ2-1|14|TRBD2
CASSPRAGMDEQFF
TGCGCCAGCAGCCCGCGAGCGGGAATGGATGAGCAGTTCTTC
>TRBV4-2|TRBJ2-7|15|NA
CASSLERLESYEQYF
TGTGCCAGCAGCTTAGAGCGACTAGAGTCCTACGAGCAGTACTTC
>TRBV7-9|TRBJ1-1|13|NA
CAGGGHLNTEAFF
TGTGCCGGGGGGGGACACCTGAACACTGAAGCTTTCTTT
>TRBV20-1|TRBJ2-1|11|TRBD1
CSARRDSWWFF
TGCAGTGCCCGTCGGGACAGTTGGTGGTTCTTC
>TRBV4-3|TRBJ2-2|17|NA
CASSQDSAGAGTGELFF
TGCGCCAGCAGCCAAGATTCGGCAGGCGCGGGAACCGGGGAGCTGTTTTTT
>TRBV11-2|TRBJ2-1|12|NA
CAAGARGNEQFF
TGTGCCGCAGGGGCCCGGGGCAATGAGCAGTTCTTC
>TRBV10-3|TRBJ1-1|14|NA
CAILTSLGEAEAFF
TGTGCCATCCTTACCTCACTCGGGGAAGCTGAAGCTTTCTTT
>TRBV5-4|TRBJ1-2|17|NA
CASSSPGLQGGRQSYTF
TGTGCCAGCAGCTCCCCGGGGCTACAAGGCGGGAGACAAAGCTACACCTTC
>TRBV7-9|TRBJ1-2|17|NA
CASSSRWLDSPNYGYTF
TGTGCCAGCAGCTCCCGATGGTTGGACTCGCCTAACTATGGCTACACCTTC
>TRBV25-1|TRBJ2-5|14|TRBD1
CASSGAAGGETQYF
TGTGCCAGCAGTGGTGCGGCAGGGGGCGAGACCCAGTACTTC
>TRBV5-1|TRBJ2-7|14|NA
CASSLGGSEREQYF
TGCGCCAGCAGCTTGGGAGGTTCGGAACGTGAGCAGTACTTC
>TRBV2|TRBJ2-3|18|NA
CASSFSSSDGVSTDTQYF
TGTGCCAGCAGTTTCTCTTCTAGTGACGGGGTCAGCACAGATACGCAGTATTTT
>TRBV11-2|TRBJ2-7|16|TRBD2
CASSLDLAGVSGEQYF
TGTGCCAGCAGCTTAGATCTGGCGGGAGTAAGTGGCGAGCAGTACTTC
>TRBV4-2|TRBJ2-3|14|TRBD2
CASSQEAGADTQYF
TGTGCCAGCAGCCAAGAGGCGGGAGCAGATACGCAGTATTTT
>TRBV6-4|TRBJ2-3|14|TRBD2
CATWSGRRTDTQYF
TGTGCCACCTGGAGCGGGAGAAGGACAGATACGCAGTATTTT
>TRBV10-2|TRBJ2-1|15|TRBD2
CASTLSGASYNEQFF
TGCGCCAGCACCCTTAGCGGGGCCTCCTACAATGAGCAGTTCTTC
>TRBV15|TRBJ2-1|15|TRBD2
CATSLAGLTYNEQFF
TGTGCCACCAGTCTAGCGGGGTTAACCTACAATGAGCAGTTCTTC
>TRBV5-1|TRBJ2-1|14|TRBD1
CASRGDRAYNEQFF
TGCGCCAGCCGGGGGGACAGGGCCTACAATGAGCAGTTCTTC